The clone carrying this T cell receptor (beta chain) has more than one count but fewer than ten. No antigen is known for it. The data were taken from a study of CD8+ T cells in alopecia areata. The study, taken as a whole, reports: Greater clonality was observed in lesional scalp samples, especially alopecia totalis/universalis, versus normal scalp. Resident alphabeta T cells of normal skin are also sequenced in scalp samples. Patients showed less clear TCR sequence sharing than mice, possibly partly because of HLA diversity.

It was from PBMCs that CD4+ and CD8+ T cells were sorted. Per the germline V gene, CDR1 is MDHEN and CDR2 is SYDVKM. The CDR3 spans 13 residues. Trimming cost V 1 base and J 8 bases, with 8 bases left between them. Extraction and reverse transcription of RNA yielded cDNA as the sequencing template. The repertoire was sequenced with immunoSEQ multiplex PCR; TCRdb's copy has only in-frame clones and lacks some. The table includes about 110,000 clones, 59% detected once. The sequenced sample consisted of CD8+ T cells sorted from blood. The rearrangement joins TRBV28 to TRBJ2-2, with D perhaps matching TRBD1 (6 bases). The source is a human donor in good health. The CDR3 spells CASSLFQGGELFF. CDR3 DNA: TGTGCCAGCAGTTTATTCCAGGGGGGGGAGCTGTTTTTT. The full variable domain, its missing parts supplied by reference TRBV28 and TRBJ2-2, is DVKVTQSSRYLVKRTGEKVFLECVQDMDHENMFWYRQDPGLGLRLIYFSYDVKMKEKGDIPEGYSVSREKKERFSLILESASTNQTSMYLCASSLFQGGELFFGEGSRLTVL.